This T cell receptor beta chain was sequenced in a study of T cells in Graves' hyperthyroidism and ophthalmopathy. At the level of the study: Any treatment followed the collection of peripheral blood at initial diagnosis.

The study, taken as a whole, reports: The model foresaw ophthalmopathy a median around 6 months prior to onset.

There were TCR beta CDR3 regions amplified from RNA transcripts. The TCR CDR3 was amplified in a first-round RT-PCR using the HTBI primer set. TCRdb re-analysed the multiplex PCR reads in MiXCR, keeping a single row per CDR3 protein. Among around 300,000 distinct CDR3 sequences listed, approximately 26% were seen once. Germline CDR1 is LNHDA and CDR2 is SQIVND (reference sequence). Trimming cost V 7 bases and J 7 bases, with 14 bases left between them. CDR3 size: 12 residues. This clonotype has at least ten counts. Its target is unknown. The clonotype originates from a man in his forties with Graves' hyperthyroidism that later progressed to Graves' ophthalmopathy. Sequencing was performed on blood. This chain connects TRBV19 to TRBJ2-7, with unresolved D. The CDR3 nucleotides are TGTGCCAGTATCCCGACGTTGGGAGAGCAGTACTTC. Its translation is CASIPTLGEQYF.